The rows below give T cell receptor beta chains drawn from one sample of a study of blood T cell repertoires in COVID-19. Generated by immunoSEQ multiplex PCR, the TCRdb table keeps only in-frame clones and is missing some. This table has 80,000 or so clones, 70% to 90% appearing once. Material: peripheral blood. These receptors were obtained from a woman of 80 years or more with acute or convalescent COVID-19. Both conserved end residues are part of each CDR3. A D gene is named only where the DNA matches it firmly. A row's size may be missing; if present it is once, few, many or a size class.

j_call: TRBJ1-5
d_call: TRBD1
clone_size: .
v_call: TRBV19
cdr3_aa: CASSIQQGGHQPQHF
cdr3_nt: TGTGCCAGTAGTATCCAACAGGGGGGCCATCAGCCCCAGCATTTT

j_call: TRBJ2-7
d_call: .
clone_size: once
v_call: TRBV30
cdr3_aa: CAWGLRYEQYF
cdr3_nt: TGTGCCTGGGGCCTCCGCTACGAGCAGTACTTC

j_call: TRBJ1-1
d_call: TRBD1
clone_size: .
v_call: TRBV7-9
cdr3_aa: CASSETFGTALTEAFF
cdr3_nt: TGTGCCAGCAGCGAAACCTTTGGGACAGCCCTGACTGAAGCTTTCTTT

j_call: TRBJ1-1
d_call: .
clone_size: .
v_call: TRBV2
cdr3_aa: CASSSNRVTYMNTEAFF
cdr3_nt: TGTGCCAGCAGTTCCAACAGGGTCACATACATGAACACTGAAGCTTTCTTT

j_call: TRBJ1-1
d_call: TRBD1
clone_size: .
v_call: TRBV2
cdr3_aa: CASTETGAAKEAFF
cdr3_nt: TGTGCCAGCACCGAAACAGGGGCTGCGAAGGAAGCTTTCTTT

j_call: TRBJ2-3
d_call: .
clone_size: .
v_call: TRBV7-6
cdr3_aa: CASSSLSTDTQYF
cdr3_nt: TGTGCCAGCAGCTCACTAAGCACAGATACGCAGTATTTT

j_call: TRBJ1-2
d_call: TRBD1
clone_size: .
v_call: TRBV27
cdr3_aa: CASSLGQGSDYGYTF
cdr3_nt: TGTGCCAGCAGTTTGGGACAGGGAAGCGACTATGGCTACACCTTC

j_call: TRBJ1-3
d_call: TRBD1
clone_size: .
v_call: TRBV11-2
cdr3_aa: CASNPGTGKGNTIYF
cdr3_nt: TGTGCCAGCAACCCCGGGACAGGGAAAGGAAACACCATATATTTT

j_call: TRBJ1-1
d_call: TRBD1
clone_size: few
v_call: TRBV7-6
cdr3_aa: CASSRDSGNTEAFF
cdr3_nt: TGTGCCAGCAGCCGGGACAGCGGGAACACTGAAGCTTTCTTT

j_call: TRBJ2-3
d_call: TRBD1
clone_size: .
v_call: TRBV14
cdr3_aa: CASSPTGGYADTQYF
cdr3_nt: TGTGCCAGCAGCCCGACAGGGGGGTACGCAGATACGCAGTATTTT

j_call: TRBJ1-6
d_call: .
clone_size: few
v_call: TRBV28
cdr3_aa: CASSLRQGFSPLHF
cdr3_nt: TGTGCCAGCAGTTTAAGGCAGGGATTTTCACCCCTCCACTTT

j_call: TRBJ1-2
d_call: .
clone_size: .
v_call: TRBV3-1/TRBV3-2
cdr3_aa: CASSVIGGGYTF
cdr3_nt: TGTGCCAGCAGCGTCATCGGGGGAGGCTACACCTTC

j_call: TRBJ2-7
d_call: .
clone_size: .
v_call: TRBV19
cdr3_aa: CASSTTWSGTGNYEQYF
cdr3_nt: TGTGCCAGTAGTACCACGTGGAGCGGGACAGGCAACTACGAGCAGTACTTC

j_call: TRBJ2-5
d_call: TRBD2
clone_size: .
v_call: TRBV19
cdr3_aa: CASSTRGGVQETQYF
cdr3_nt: TGTGCCAGTAGTACCCGGGGGGGGGTCCAAGAGACCCAGTACTTC

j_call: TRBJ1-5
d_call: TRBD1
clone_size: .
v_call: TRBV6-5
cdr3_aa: CASRMDRAGNQPQHF
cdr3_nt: TGTGCCAGCAGGATGGACAGGGCCGGCAATCAGCCCCAGCATTTT

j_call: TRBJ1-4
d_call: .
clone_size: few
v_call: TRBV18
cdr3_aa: CASSPGRADEKLFF
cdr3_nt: TGTGCCAGCTCACCCGGCAGGGCGGACGAAAAACTGTTTTTT

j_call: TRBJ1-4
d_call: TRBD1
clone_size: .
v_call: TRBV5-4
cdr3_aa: CASTRTGTGDEKLFF
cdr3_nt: TGTGCCAGCACCAGAACCGGGACAGGGGATGAAAAACTGTTTTTT

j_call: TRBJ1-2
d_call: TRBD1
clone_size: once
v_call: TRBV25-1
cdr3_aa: CASSGNGQGRSTF
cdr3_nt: TGTGCCAGCAGTGGGAATGGACAGGGACGGTCGACCTTC

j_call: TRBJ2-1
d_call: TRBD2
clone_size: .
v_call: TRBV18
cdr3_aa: CASSPSRGGRDEQFF
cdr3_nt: TGTGCCAGCTCACCAAGCCGGGGGGGCCGAGATGAGCAGTTCTTC

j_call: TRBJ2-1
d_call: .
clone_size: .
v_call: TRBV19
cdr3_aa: CASSIDPGFLNEQFF
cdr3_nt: TGTGCCAGTAGTATAGATCCCGGTTTTCTAAATGAGCAGTTCTTC

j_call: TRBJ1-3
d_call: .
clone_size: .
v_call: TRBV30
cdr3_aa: CAWSLQGSGNTIYF
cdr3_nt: TGTGCCTGGAGTCTTCAGGGGTCTGGAAACACCATATATTTT

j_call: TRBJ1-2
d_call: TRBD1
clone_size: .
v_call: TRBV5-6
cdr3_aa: CASSREQGVGGYTF
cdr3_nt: TGTGCCAGCAGCCGCGAACAGGGGGTGGGTGGCTACACCTTC

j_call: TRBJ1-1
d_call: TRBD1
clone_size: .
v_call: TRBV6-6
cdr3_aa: CASSTPGRGGEAFF
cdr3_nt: TGTGCCAGCAGTACACCCGGACGAGGGGGCGAAGCTTTCTTT

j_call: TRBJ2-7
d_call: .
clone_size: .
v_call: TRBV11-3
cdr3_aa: CASSLARQSDEQYF
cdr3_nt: TGTGCCAGCAGTTTGGCCCGACAGTCCGACGAGCAGTACTTC

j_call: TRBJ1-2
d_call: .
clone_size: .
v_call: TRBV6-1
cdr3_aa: CASSEPGSANYGYTF
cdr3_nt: TGTGCCAGCAGTGAACCAGGATCAGCAAACTATGGCTACACCTTC

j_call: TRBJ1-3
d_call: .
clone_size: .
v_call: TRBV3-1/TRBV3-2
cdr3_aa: CASTPGRETGNTIYF
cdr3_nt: TGTGCCAGCACGCCGGGGAGGGAAACTGGAAACACCATATATTTT

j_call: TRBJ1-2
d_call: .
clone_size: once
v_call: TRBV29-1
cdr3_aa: CSFRGPNYGYTF
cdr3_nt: TGCAGCTTCCGCGGGCCGAACTATGGCTACACCTTC

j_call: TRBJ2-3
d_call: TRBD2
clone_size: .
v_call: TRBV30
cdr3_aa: CAWSAGTSGGAAQYF
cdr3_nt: TGTGCCTGGAGCGCCGGGACTAGCGGGGGGGCGGCGCAGTATTTT

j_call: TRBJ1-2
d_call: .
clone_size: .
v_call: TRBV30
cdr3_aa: CAWSLITGGLGGYYGYTF
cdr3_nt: TGTGCCTGGAGTCTGATTACGGGGGGTTTAGGAGGATACTATGGCTACACCTTC

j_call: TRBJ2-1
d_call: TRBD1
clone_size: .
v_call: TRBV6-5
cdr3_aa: CASSYSAGTGDNEQFF
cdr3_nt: TGTGCCAGCAGTTACTCGGCCGGGACAGGGGACAATGAGCAGTTCTTC

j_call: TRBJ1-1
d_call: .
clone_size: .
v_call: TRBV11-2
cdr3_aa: CASSLGENTEAFF
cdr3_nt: TGTGCCAGCAGCCTCGGAGAGAACACTGAAGCTTTCTTT

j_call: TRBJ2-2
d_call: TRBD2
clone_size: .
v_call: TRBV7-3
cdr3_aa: CASSLTWEGGLFF
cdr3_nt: TGTGCCAGCAGCTTAACTTGGGAGGGCGGGCTGTTTTTT

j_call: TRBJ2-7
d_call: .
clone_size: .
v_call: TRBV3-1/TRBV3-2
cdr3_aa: CASSQTVISYEQYF
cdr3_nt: TGTGCCAGCAGCCAGACAGTCATCTCCTACGAGCAGTACTTC

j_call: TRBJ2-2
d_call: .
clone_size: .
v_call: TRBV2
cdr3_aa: CASKVRGNTGELFF
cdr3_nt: TGTGCCAGCAAAGTTCGAGGAAACACCGGGGAGCTGTTTTTT

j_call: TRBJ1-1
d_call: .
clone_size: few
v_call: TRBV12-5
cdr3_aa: CASDRGTEAFF
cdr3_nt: TGTGCTAGTGATCGGGGGACTGAAGCTTTCTTT

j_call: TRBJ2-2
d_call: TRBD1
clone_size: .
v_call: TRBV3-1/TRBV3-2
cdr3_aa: CASTRQGAPGELFF
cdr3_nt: TGTGCCAGCACCAGACAGGGGGCGCCCGGGGAGCTGTTTTTT

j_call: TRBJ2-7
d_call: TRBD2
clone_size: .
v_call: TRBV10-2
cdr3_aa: CASRDSGGAYEQYF
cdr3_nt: TGCGCCAGCAGGGATAGCGGGGGGGCCTACGAGCAGTACTTC

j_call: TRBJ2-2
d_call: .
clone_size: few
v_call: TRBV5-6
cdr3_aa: CASSSYRVYTGELFF
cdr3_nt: TGTGCCAGCAGCTCGTACCGGGTATACACCGGGGAGCTGTTTTTT

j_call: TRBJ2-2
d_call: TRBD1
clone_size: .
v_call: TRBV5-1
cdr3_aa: CASSPGQGSMPGELFF
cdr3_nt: TGCGCCAGCAGCCCCGGACAGGGGAGTATGCCCGGGGAGCTGTTTTTT

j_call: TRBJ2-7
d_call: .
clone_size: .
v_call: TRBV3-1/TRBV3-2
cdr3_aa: CASSQDRGLEQYF
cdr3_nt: TGTGCCAGCAGCCAAGATCGCGGGCTCGAGCAGTACTTC

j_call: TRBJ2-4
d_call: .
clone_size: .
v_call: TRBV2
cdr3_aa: CASSERGIQYF
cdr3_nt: TGTGCCAGCAGTGAAAGAGGCATTCAGTACTTC

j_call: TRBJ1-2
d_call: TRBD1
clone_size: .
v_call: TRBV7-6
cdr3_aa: CASSKGQGPLYGYTF
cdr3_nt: TGTGCCAGCAGCAAGGGACAGGGTCCTCTCTATGGCTACACCTTC

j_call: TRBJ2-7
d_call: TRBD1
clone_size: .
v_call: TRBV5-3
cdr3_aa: CARSLGQGAYEQYF
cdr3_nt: TGTGCCAGAAGCTTGGGACAGGGGGCCTACGAGCAGTACTTC

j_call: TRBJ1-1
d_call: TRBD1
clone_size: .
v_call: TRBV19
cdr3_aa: CASSIQTGMKNTEAFF
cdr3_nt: TGTGCCAGTAGTATCCAGACAGGGATGAAGAACACTGAAGCTTTCTTT

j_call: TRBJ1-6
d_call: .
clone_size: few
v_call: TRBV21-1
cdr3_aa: CASSKEEWASNSPLHF
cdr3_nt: TGTGCCAGCAGCAAAGAGGAATGGGCCAGTAATTCACCCCTCCACTTT

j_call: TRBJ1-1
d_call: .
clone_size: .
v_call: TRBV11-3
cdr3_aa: CASSLDPQTEAFF
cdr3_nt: TGTGCCAGCAGCTTAGATCCCCAGACTGAAGCTTTCTTT

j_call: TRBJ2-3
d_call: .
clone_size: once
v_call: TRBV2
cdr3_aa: CASTGRITDTQYF
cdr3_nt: TGTGCCAGCACAGGCCGGATCACAGATACGCAGTATTTT

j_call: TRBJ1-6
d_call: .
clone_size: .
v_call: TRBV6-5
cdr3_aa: CASCPTTRPNSPLHF
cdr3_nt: TGTGCCAGCTGTCCGACGACAAGGCCTAATTCACCCCTCCACTTT

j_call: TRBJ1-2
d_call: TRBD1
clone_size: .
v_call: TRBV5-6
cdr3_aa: CASRPDRVDYGYTF
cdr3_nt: TGTGCCAGCAGACCAGACAGGGTTGACTATGGCTACACCTTC

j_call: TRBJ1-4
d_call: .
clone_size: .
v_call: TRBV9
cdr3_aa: CASSPGQGRSNEKLFF
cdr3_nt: TGTGCCAGCAGCCCAGGGCAGGGGCGGTCTAATGAAAAACTGTTTTTT

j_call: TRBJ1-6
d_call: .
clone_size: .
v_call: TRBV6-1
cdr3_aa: CASSEFWQGNSPLHF
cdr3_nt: TGTGCCAGCAGTGAATTTTGGCAGGGGAATTCACCCCTCCACTTT

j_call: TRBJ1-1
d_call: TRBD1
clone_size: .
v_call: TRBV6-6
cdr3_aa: CASSPDRDTEAFF
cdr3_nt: TGTGCCAGCAGTCCAGACAGGGACACTGAAGCTTTCTTT